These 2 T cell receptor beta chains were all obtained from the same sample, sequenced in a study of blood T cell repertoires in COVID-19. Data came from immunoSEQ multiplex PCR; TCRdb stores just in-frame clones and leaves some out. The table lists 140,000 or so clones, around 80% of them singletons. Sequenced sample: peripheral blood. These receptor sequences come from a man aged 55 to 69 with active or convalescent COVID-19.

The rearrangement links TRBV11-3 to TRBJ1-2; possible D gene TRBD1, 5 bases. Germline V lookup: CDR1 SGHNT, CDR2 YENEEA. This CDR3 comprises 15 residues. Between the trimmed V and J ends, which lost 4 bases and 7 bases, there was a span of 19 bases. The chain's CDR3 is CASSYAIGGTGGYTF. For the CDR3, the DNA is TGTGCCAGCAGCTACGCCATCGGGGGAACTGGTGGCTACACCTTC.

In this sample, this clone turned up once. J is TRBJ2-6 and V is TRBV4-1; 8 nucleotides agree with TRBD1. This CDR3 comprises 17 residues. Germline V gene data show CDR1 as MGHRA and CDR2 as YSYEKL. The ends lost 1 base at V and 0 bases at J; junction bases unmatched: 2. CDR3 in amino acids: CASSQGTGSSGANVLTF. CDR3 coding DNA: TGCGCCAGCAGCCAAGGGACAGGGAGCTCTGGGGCCAACGTCCTGACTTTC.